This T cell receptor (beta chain) was recorded in a study of T cell responses to AZD1222 COVID-19 vaccine. Study conclusions and caveats: The donors showed a predominance of white British ancestry and of females, with possible underestimation of clonal diversity.

With respect to this clone: Its antigen is not identified.

The V gene's germline CDR1 is LNHDA and CDR2 SQIVND (reference sequence). The CDR3 is 15 amino acids. V lost 6 bases to trimming and J lost 7 bases, with 18 bases between them. The repertoire was sequenced with immunoSEQ multiplex PCR; TCRdb's copy has only in-frame clones and lacks some. Of 150,000 to 200,000 clones in the sample, about nine tenths were seen once. V gene TRBV19 combines with J gene TRBJ1-4; TRBD1 is a possible D gene (6 bases). Source: peripheral blood, taken 28 days after the second AZD1222 dose. The source is an adult who received the AZD1222 COVID-19 vaccine. As DNA, the CDR3 is TGTGCCAGTAGCCATTCGACAGGCAGCTTTGAAAAACTGTTTTTT. Translation: CASSHSTGSFEKLFF.